These T cell receptor beta chains were read from a single sample in a study of Graves' ophthalmopathy and Graves' hyperthyroidism. One entry per CDR3 protein results from TCRdb running MiXCR on the multiplex PCR reads. Of about 640,000 distinct CDR3 sequences in the sample, about two fifths are singletons; the top ten hold roughly 3%. Sample: peripheral blood. These receptors were taken from an adult man with Graves' ophthalmopathy. The CDR3 runs from the conserved cysteine through the conserved F or W. Fields, in order: clone size, V gene, J gene, D gene, CDR3 DNA, CDR3 protein. A D gene is named only where the DNA matches it firmly. Rows give clone size only sometimes, using once, few, many, or a class for an expanded clone.

-,TRBV10-3,TRBJ1-5,TRBD1,TGTGCCAGCAGTTACGGCAGGGGGCTAATATTCAATCAGCCCCAGCATTTT,CASSYGRGLIFNQPQHF
many,TRBV7-9,TRBJ2-2,-,TGTGCCAGCAGCTACAGTATCACCGGGGAGCTGTTTTTT,CASSYSITGELFF
-,TRBV5-1,TRBJ2-5,-,TGCGCCAGCAGCTTGGTGTCAGGGAGCGAGACCCAGTACTTC,CASSLVSGSETQYF
-,TRBV2,TRBJ2-7,TRBD1,TGTGCCAGCCGTCCCGGGACAGGGAAAGGTGTCTACGAGCAGTACTTC,CASRPGTGKGVYEQYF
-,TRBV29-1,TRBJ1-6,-,-,CSAARGQQETQYFGPGTPVWPF
many,TRBV24-1,TRBJ1-2,-,TGTGCCACCAGTGACCCAACCCAGTGGGGTGGCTACACCTTC,CATSDPTQWGGYTF
many,TRBV6-4,TRBJ1-2,-,TGTGCCAGCAGTGTAACAGGGACGGGCTATGGCTACACCTTC,CASSVTGTGYGYTF
few,TRBV12-3/TRBV12-4,TRBJ1-6,-,TGTGCCAGCAGCCCCCAGGGAGAGTTTAATTCACCCCTCCACTTT,CASSPQGEFNSPLHF
many,TRBV12-3/TRBV12-4,TRBJ2-7,-,TGTGCCAGCAGCCCCGACGGGCACAGCTCCTACGAGCAGTACTTC,CASSPDGHSSYEQYF
many,TRBV15,TRBJ2-7,TRBD2,TGTGCCACCAGCAGATCCACCAACGTTGCGGGAGGGGAAGAGCAGTACTTC,CATSRSTNVAGGEEQYF
few,TRBV6-1,TRBJ2-5,-,TGTGCCAGCAGTGAAGCCCCAGGCCAAGAGACCCAGTACTTC,CASSEAPGQETQYF